The rows below give T cell receptor beta chains drawn from one sample of a study of OX40 agonist ivuxolimab in advanced cancers. Libraries were prepared by immunoSEQ multiplex PCR; TCRdb keeps only in-frame clonotypes and omits some of them. Of about 36,000 clones in the sample, approximately 78% are singletons; the top ten hold about a fifth. The sample in question was CD4+ or CD8+ T cells sorted from blood, obtained in a trial of the OX40 agonist ivuxolimab. The receptors were gathered from an adult with an advanced solid tumor such as melanoma, head and neck, liver or kidney cancer. The CDR3 runs from the conserved cysteine through the conserved F or W. A D gene is named only where the DNA matches it firmly. A clone size is listed for some rows: how often the clone was seen (once, few, many), or a class if it is expanded.

abundance: .
j_gene: TRBJ1-5
v_gene: TRBV19
len: 15
d_gene: .
CDR3nt: TGTGCCAGTAGTATTGAGGGACATAGCAATCAGCCCCAGCATTTT
CDR3aa: CASSIEGHSNQPQHF

abundance: few
j_gene: TRBJ1-5
v_gene: TRBV19
len: 16
d_gene: TRBD1
CDR3nt: TGTGCCAGTAGTGGTACGACAGGGATCATCAATCAGCCCCAGCATTTT
CDR3aa: CASSGTTGIINQPQHF

abundance: .
j_gene: TRBJ1-5
v_gene: TRBV4-2
len: 16
d_gene: .
CDR3nt: TGTGCCAGCAGCCAAGATCCCCAGGGGCGGGCTCAGCCCCAGCATTTT
CDR3aa: CASSQDPQGRAQPQHF

abundance: .
j_gene: TRBJ2-7
v_gene: TRBV5-1
len: 15
d_gene: .
CDR3nt: TGCGCCAGCAGTCTAGGTCGGGGGACCGCCTACGAGCAGTACTTC
CDR3aa: CASSLGRGTAYEQYF

abundance: few
j_gene: TRBJ1-3
v_gene: TRBV30
len: 11
d_gene: .
CDR3nt: TGTGCCTGGAGCCATGGAAACACCATATATTTT
CDR3aa: CAWSHGNTIYF

abundance: .
j_gene: TRBJ1-6
v_gene: TRBV18
len: 14
d_gene: TRBD1
CDR3nt: TGTGCCAGCTCAAGGGACAGGGGAAATTCACCCCTCCACTTT
CDR3aa: CASSRDRGNSPLHF

abundance: .
j_gene: TRBJ2-3
v_gene: TRBV7-3
len: 14
d_gene: TRBD1
CDR3nt: TGTGCCAGCAGCCAGGGACAGCCCACAGATACGCAGTATTTT
CDR3aa: CASSQGQPTDTQYF

abundance: .
j_gene: TRBJ2-3
v_gene: TRBV5-6
len: 15
d_gene: .
CDR3nt: TGTGCCAGCAGCTTCCGGGTCACCGTGGCAGATACGCAGTATTTT
CDR3aa: CASSFRVTVADTQYF

abundance: .
j_gene: TRBJ2-4
v_gene: TRBV2
len: 16
d_gene: TRBD2
CDR3nt: TGTGCCAGCAGGGGACTAGCGGGAGGGGGAAAAAACATTCAGTACTTC
CDR3aa: CASRGLAGGGKNIQYF

abundance: .
j_gene: TRBJ1-2
v_gene: TRBV5-4
len: 15
d_gene: TRBD1
CDR3nt: TGTGCCAGCAGCCATCAAAAGGGACAGGGCTATGGCTACACCTTC
CDR3aa: CASSHQKGQGYGYTF

abundance: .
j_gene: TRBJ1-2
v_gene: TRBV4-1
len: 15
d_gene: .
CDR3nt: TGCGCCAGCAGCCAAGATCGGGCCAGGGGTGAGGGCTACACCTTC
CDR3aa: CASSQDRARGEGYTF

abundance: .
j_gene: TRBJ1-5
v_gene: TRBV2
len: 12
d_gene: .
CDR3nt: TGTGCCAGCAGCAGGAGCAATCAGCCCCAGCATTTT
CDR3aa: CASSRSNQPQHF

abundance: .
j_gene: TRBJ1-6
v_gene: TRBV7-9
len: 14
d_gene: .
CDR3nt: TGTGCCAGCAGCCGTGACAGCTATAATTCACCCCTCCACTTT
CDR3aa: CASSRDSYNSPLHF

abundance: .
j_gene: TRBJ2-1
v_gene: TRBV28
len: 14
d_gene: TRBD1
CDR3nt: TGTGCCAGCAGTCCCCCCCTTTTGGGACAGGGGGAGTTCTTC
CDR3aa: CASSPPLLGQGEFF

abundance: .
j_gene: TRBJ1-2
v_gene: TRBV7-2
len: 15
d_gene: TRBD1
CDR3nt: TGTGCCAGCAGCCCCAGGGAAAGGGGGCTCTATGGCTACACCTTC
CDR3aa: CASSPRERGLYGYTF

abundance: .
j_gene: TRBJ2-7
v_gene: TRBV5-4
len: 14
d_gene: TRBD2
CDR3nt: TGTGCCAGCAGGAGGGACTATCGGGGAGACGAGCAGTACTTC
CDR3aa: CASRRDYRGDEQYF

abundance: .
j_gene: TRBJ1-2
v_gene: TRBV28
len: 14
d_gene: .
CDR3nt: TGTGCCAGCATGAGGGGGGGAGCTAACTATGGCTACACCTTC
CDR3aa: CASMRGGANYGYTF

abundance: .
j_gene: TRBJ2-6
v_gene: TRBV21-1
len: 19
d_gene: .
CDR3nt: TGTGCCAGCAGCAAAGTACTCGGACAGGACGATTCTGGGGCCAACGTCCTGACTTTC
CDR3aa: CASSKVLGQDDSGANVLTF

abundance: once
j_gene: TRBJ1-1
v_gene: TRBV6-5
len: 14
d_gene: .
CDR3nt: TGTGCCAGCAGTTACGCCGACAGCCGAACTGAAGCTTTCTTT
CDR3aa: CASSYADSRTEAFF

abundance: .
j_gene: TRBJ2-1
v_gene: TRBV19
len: 14
d_gene: .
CDR3nt: TGTGCCAGTAGTGAACCCGGGACTTCGAATGAGCAGTTCTTC
CDR3aa: CASSEPGTSNEQFF

abundance: .
j_gene: TRBJ1-3
v_gene: TRBV5-1
len: 17
d_gene: .
CDR3nt: TGCGCCAGCAGCCCTTACTCGACAGGAACGAGTGGAAACACCATATATTTT
CDR3aa: CASSPYSTGTSGNTIYF

abundance: once
j_gene: TRBJ2-2
v_gene: TRBV11-1
len: 15
d_gene: .
CDR3nt: TGTGCCAGCAGCTTCAATAGAAGAGGGACCGGGGAGCTGTTTTTT
CDR3aa: CASSFNRRGTGELFF

abundance: .
j_gene: TRBJ1-1
v_gene: TRBV18
len: 13
d_gene: .
CDR3nt: TGTGCCAGCTCACCGATGTCCGACAGTGAAGCTTTCTTT
CDR3aa: CASSPMSDSEAFF

abundance: once
j_gene: TRBJ1-6
v_gene: TRBV18
len: 14
d_gene: .
CDR3nt: TGTGCCAGCTCACCACGGCAGTATAATTCACCCCTCCACTTT
CDR3aa: CASSPRQYNSPLHF

abundance: .
j_gene: TRBJ2-3
v_gene: TRBV9
len: 15
d_gene: TRBD1
CDR3nt: TGTGCCAGCAGCCCGCGGACAGGGGGCACAGATACGCAGTATTTT
CDR3aa: CASSPRTGGTDTQYF

abundance: .
j_gene: TRBJ2-1
v_gene: TRBV2
len: 14
d_gene: .
CDR3nt: TGTGCCACCACCTCCGGGACCCAGGGACATGAGCAGTTCTTC
CDR3aa: CATTSGTQGHEQFF

abundance: .
j_gene: TRBJ1-4
v_gene: TRBV5-6
len: 14
d_gene: .
CDR3nt: TGTGCCAGCAGTAAGGGGATGACTAATGAAAAACTGTTTTTT
CDR3aa: CASSKGMTNEKLFF

abundance: .
j_gene: TRBJ2-7
v_gene: TRBV27
len: 16
d_gene: TRBD1
CDR3nt: TGTGCCAGCAGTTTATCCACGACAGGGGGCGGTTCCGAACAGTACTTC
CDR3aa: CASSLSTTGGGSEQYF

abundance: .
j_gene: TRBJ1-5
v_gene: TRBV7-2
len: 16
d_gene: .
CDR3nt: TGTGCCAGCAGCTTAGAAGGCGGCCGAGCCAATCAGCCCCAGCATTTT
CDR3aa: CASSLEGGRANQPQHF

abundance: .
j_gene: TRBJ2-7
v_gene: TRBV30
len: 17
d_gene: TRBD2
CDR3nt: TGTGCCTGGACAACCCCGGGGAGACTAGCGGGAGAGTCCGAGCAGTACTTC
CDR3aa: CAWTTPGRLAGESEQYF

abundance: .
j_gene: TRBJ2-7
v_gene: TRBV6-5
len: 15
d_gene: .
CDR3nt: TGTGCCAGCAGTCCACAGACGACAGGTATCTACGAGCAGTACTTC
CDR3aa: CASSPQTTGIYEQYF

abundance: .
j_gene: TRBJ1-3
v_gene: TRBV7-2
len: 16
d_gene: TRBD1
CDR3nt: TGTGCCAGCAGCTTTGGACAGGGGGCTTCTGGAAACACCATATATTTT
CDR3aa: CASSFGQGASGNTIYF

abundance: .
j_gene: TRBJ1-2
v_gene: TRBV4-2
len: 15
d_gene: .
CDR3nt: TGTGCCAGCAGCCAAGCCCCGCCTAGTGGGAATGGCTACACCTTC
CDR3aa: CASSQAPPSGNGYTF